This passage covers 29 T cell receptor beta chains from one sample sequenced in a study of cytomegalovirus exposure and HLA in healthy donors (dated by TCRdb to the late 2010s). Library preparation used the immunoSEQ multiplex PCR assay. For the multiplex PCR, a mixture combining 60 forward primers for TCR Vbeta segments and 13 reverse primers for TCR Jbeta segments was used. The table comes from immuneACCESS by way of TCRdb, which keeps in-frame sequences with V and J called. Part of the clones is missing from these tables; in studies checked, under half for an unresolved V gene and the rest for unknown reasons. The sample data list around 130,000 clones, and about 8.6% of these were observed just once. The ten largest clones take up 6% to 7.5% of the sample. The sequenced material came from PBMCs. The receptors here all came from a woman between 35 and 50 years old in good health and CMV-seropositive.

This clone has a handful of counts. The genes are TRBV6-1 and TRBJ2-1; TRBD1 aligns across 7 bases. The CDR3 covers 15 residues. V shed 6 bases and J 8 bases; nucleotides not matched to a gene: 13. In germline, CDR1 is MNHNS, CDR2 SASEGT. The CDR3 sequence: CASSTAGTVFDEQFF. CDR3 DNA: TGTGCCAGCAGCACGGCCGGGACAGTTTTTGATGAGCAGTTCTTC.

The CDR3 nucleotides are TGTGCCAGCAGGTTGGGACAGGGGGCGGCTGAAGCTTTCTTT. It is translated as CASRLGQGAAEAFF. The J gene is TRBJ1-1, the V gene TRBV6-1; 12 positions match TRBD1. There are 14 residues in the CDR3. The germline V gene encodes CDR1 MNHNS and CDR2 SASEGT. The V gene end was trimmed by 6 bases and the J gene end by 6 bases; junction bases not matched to a gene: 5.

This clone was counted only a few times. This chain joins TRBV5-1 and TRBJ2-1, with D tentatively TRBD2 (5 bases). The germline V and J ends were trimmed by 4 bases and 5 bases, with 16 bases remaining between them. Germline V CDR1 and CDR2: SGHRS, YFSETQ. CDR3 length: 15 amino acids. The CDR3 protein is CASSPRSGTNNEQFF. The CDR3 DNA reads TGCGCCAGCAGCCCGAGGAGCGGAACCAACAATGAGCAGTTCTTC. Using reference TRBV5-1 and TRBJ2-1 for the parts outside the CDR3, the full variable domain is KAGVTQTPRYLIKTRGQQVTLSCSPISGHRSVSWYQQTPGQGLQFLFEYFSETQRNKGNFPGRFSGRQFSNSRSEMNVSTLELGDSALYLCASSPRSGTNNEQFFGPGTRLTVL.

The chain couples TRBV10-1 to TRBJ1-3, with TRBD1 matching 8 bases. Trimming at V came to 8 bases and at J to 0 bases, leaving 12 bases not matched to a gene. Germline V gene lookup returns CDR1 WNHNN and CDR2 SYGVQD (reference sequence). This CDR3 is 17 amino acids long. CDR3 residues: CASSPGTGVTSGNTIYF. The CDR3 nucleotides read TGCGCCAGCTCCCCCGGGACAGGAGTGACCTCTGGAAACACCATATATTTT.

The rearrangement uses TRBV9 and TRBJ2-3; no firm D call. Trimming removed 0 bases at V and 5 bases at J, with 4 bases between. The CDR3 is 12 residues long. Looked up from germline, CDR1 is SGDLS and CDR2 is YYNGEE. This chain's CDR3 is CASSVDRDTQYF. The CDR3 DNA reads TGTGCCAGCAGCGTAGATAGAGATACGCAGTATTTT.

The chain couples TRBV7-3 to TRBJ2-3; 8 bases line up with TRBD1. From germline, CDR1 is SGHTA and CDR2 FQGTGA. V gave up 4 bases and J gave up 5 bases; unmatched junction bases: 11. CDR3 length equals 16 residues. The CDR3 loop is CASSSGYRGSRDTQYF. CDR3 DNA sequence: TGTGCCAGCAGCTCAGGGTACAGGGGGTCGCGAGATACGCAGTATTTT.

V and J are TRBV9 and TRBJ2-3; the match to TRBD1 covers 9 bases. From germline, CDR1 is SGDLS and CDR2 YYNGEE. V was clipped by 2 bases and J by 3 bases; unmatched bases: 4. The CDR3 totals 15 residues. This CDR3 is CASSVSTGGTDTQYF. Here the CDR3 DNA reads TGTGCCAGCAGCGTTTCGACAGGGGGTACAGATACGCAGTATTTT. Full variable domain (remainder filled in from reference TRBV9 and TRBJ2-3): DSGVTQTPKHLITATGQRVTLRCSPRSGDLSVYWYQQSLDQGLQFLIQYYNGEERAKGNILERFSAQQFPDLHSELNLSSLELGDSALYFCASSVSTGGTDTQYFGPGTRLTVL.

This clone has a handful of counts. The chain has TRBV20-1 and TRBJ1-1, with 7 positions matching TRBD1. CDR1 is DFQATT and CDR2 is SNEGSKA in the germline V gene (reference sequence). The length of the CDR3 is 11 residues. The ends lost 4 bases at V and 7 bases at J; junction bases unmatched: 3. The CDR3 sequence is CSATRDSEAFF. CDR3 in DNA: TGCAGTGCTACGAGGGACAGTGAAGCTTTCTTT.

This clone has only a few counts. This rearrangement joins TRBV5-5 to TRBJ1-5, with TRBD1 identical over 9 bases. The V gene end was trimmed by 7 bases and the J gene end by 6 bases; junction bases not matched to a gene: 11. The CDR3 extends over 15 amino acids. CDR1 SGHKS and CDR2 YYEKEE come from the germline V gene (reference sequence). CDR3 sequence: CASASGQGTTQPQHF. The DNA for the CDR3 is TGTGCCAGCGCATCCGGACAGGGGACGACTCAGCCCCAGCATTTT.

The sample holds a few counts of this clone. The chain joins TRBV5-6 to TRBJ1-4; D may be TRBD1 (5 bases). V lost 0 bases, J lost 8 bases, and 8 bases lay in between. The CDR3 is made up of 13 amino acids. CDR1 is SGHDT, CDR2 YYEEEE, per germline. The CDR3 nucleotides are TGTGCCAGCAGCTTGGCCCGGGGGGAAAAACTGTTTTTT. This gives the protein CASSLARGEKLFF.

This clone was seen a handful of times. This chain uses TRBV5-1 with TRBJ1-5; D unclear. The CDR3 spans 15 residues. The ends were cut back, 1 base at V and 0 bases at J, with 8 bases in the middle. From germline, CDR1 is SGHRS and CDR2 YFSETQ. The CDR3 DNA sequence: TGCGCCAGCAGCTTGCTAGGCTATAGCAATCAGCCCCAGCATTTT. It specifies CASSLLGYSNQPQHF.

This clone was seen only a few times. This chain links TRBV9 with TRBJ2-3; TRBD2 matches 8 bases. Germline V gene sequence: CDR1 SGDLS, CDR2 YYNGEE. The ends lost 0 bases at V and 4 bases at J; junction bases unmatched: 4. This CDR3 has 15 residues. Here the CDR3 DNA reads TGTGCCAGCAGCGTAGCGGGGGGGGATTCAGATACGCAGTATTTT. Its protein product is CASSVAGGDSDTQYF.

This clone showed up just once. The V and J genes are TRBV7-3 and TRBJ2-1; 9 positions agree with TRBD2. Germline V lookup: CDR1 SGHTA, CDR2 FQGTGA. After removal of 5 bases from V and 4 bases from J, the junction contained 9 bases not matched to a gene. The CDR3 is 16 amino acids. Written as DNA, the CDR3 is TGTGCCAGCAGCCCTTCGGGGCGGGGGGGATACAATGAGCAGTTCTTC. It codes for CASSPSGRGGYNEQFF.

This sequence joins TRBV19 and TRBJ2-7, with 7 bases lining up with TRBD2. Germline V CDR1 and CDR2: LNHDA, SQIVND (reference sequence). The ends lost 9 bases at V and 0 bases at J; junction bases unmatched: 5. This CDR3 contains 13 residues. The CDR3 sequence is CARTGLSSYEQYF. The CDR3 nucleotides read TGTGCCAGAACGGGACTAAGCTCCTACGAGCAGTACTTC.

Remarks on this clone: Likely a read error: the CDR3 ends without its conserved phenylalanine or tryptophan. The chain joins TRBV6-5 to TRBJ2-2; 7 positions agree with TRBD1. Germline V gene sequence: CDR1 MNHEY, CDR2 SVGAGI. V shed 7 bases and J 9 bases; nucleotides not matched to a gene: 11. The CDR3 has 14 residues. CDR3 DNA: TGTGCCAGCAACGCCGAGGGGGCAGGCTGGGAGCTGTTTTTG. This encodes CASNAEGAGWELFL.

The chain employs TRBV19 and TRBJ2-7; 8 bases match TRBD2. V was pared by 5 bases and J by 3 bases, with 6 bases of the junction left unmatched. This CDR3 has 14 amino acids. CDR1 is LNHDA, CDR2 SQIVND, per germline (reference sequence). DNA of the CDR3: TGTGCCAGTAGTTCGGGGGGGGCGCGCTACGAGCAGTACTTC. Translation: CASSSGGARYEQYF.

V is TRBV7-9 and J is TRBJ2-3; TRBD2 is a possible D gene (6 bases). The CDR3 loop spans 18 amino acids. The V and J ends lost 0 bases and 2 bases respectively, with 18 bases between them. Germline V gene lookup returns CDR1 SEHNR and CDR2 FQNEAQ (reference sequence). CDR3 nucleotide sequence: TGTGCCAGCAGCTTAGCGCTAGGGACTGATCCATACACAGATACGCAGTATTTT. Residues: CASSLALGTDPYTDTQYF.

J is TRBJ2-3 and V is TRBV5-6; D is ambiguous. This CDR3 comprises 15 residues. The germline V gene has CDR1 SGHDT and CDR2 YYEEEE. Trimming took off 0 bases at V and 1 base at J, with 9 bases between the two ends. The CDR3 sequence: CASSLAGLGTDTQYF. The CDR3 nucleotides are TGTGCCAGCAGCTTGGCCGGTTTAGGCACAGATACGCAGTATTTT.

This clone came up a few times. The chain links TRBV10-3 to TRBJ2-3; D possibly corresponds to TRBD2 (5 bases). The CDR3 runs to 14 residues. Germline loops: CDR1 ENHRY, CDR2 SYGVKD. Trimming removed 9 bases at V and 2 bases at J, with 15 bases between. The CDR3 region is CAIGQLEYTDTQYF. DNA for the CDR3: TGTGCCATAGGTCAACTAGAATACACAGATACGCAGTATTTT.

This clone was detected only a few times. The chain carries TRBV7-3 and TRBJ2-1, with D possibly matching TRBD1 (5 bases). Germline V CDR1 and CDR2: SGHTA, FQGTGA. The CDR3 runs to 17 residues. Trimming cost V 5 bases and J 0 bases, with 17 bases left between them. The DNA for the CDR3 is TGTGCCAGCAGCGATGAAGGGGTTTCCTACTCCTACAATGAGCAGTTCTTC. Protein product: CASSDEGVSYSYNEQFF.

The chain is built from TRBV7-6 and TRBJ2-7, with TRBD2 identical over 12 bases. There are 16 residues in the CDR3. The junction had 7 bases not matched to a gene; V was cut back by 4 bases and J by 3 bases. The germline V gene has CDR1 SGHVS and CDR2 FNYEAQ. Written as DNA, the CDR3 is TGTGCCAGCAGCTCCGGGACTAGCGGGCGGATCTACGAGCAGTACTTC. This encodes CASSSGTSGRIYEQYF. Filled out from reference TRBV7-6 and TRBJ2-7, the complete variable domain reads GAGVSQSPRYKVTKRGQDVALRCDPISGHVSLYWYRQALGQGPEFLTYFNYEAQQDKSGLPNDRFSAERPEGSISTLTIQRTEQRDSAMYRCASSSGTSGRIYEQYFGPGTRLTVT.

The rearrangement uses TRBV11-2 and TRBJ1-1; tentative D call: TRBD1 (6 bases). Germline-derived CDR1 and CDR2 are SGHAT and FQNNGV. This CDR3 is built from 15 residues. Trimming took 2 bases from V and 1 from J, leaving 11 bases between them. This CDR3 reads CASSLQIQGNTEAFF. As DNA, the CDR3 is TGTGCCAGCAGCTTACAAATACAGGGGAACACTGAAGCTTTCTTT.

This chain joins TRBV27 and TRBJ2-3, with 15 positions matching TRBD2. The germline V gene has CDR1 MNHEY and CDR2 SMNVEV (reference sequence). This CDR3 is 16 amino acids long. With V trimmed by 3 bases and J by 6 bases, 4 bases remained unmatched. CDR3 loop: CASSFRTSGGGDTQYF. As DNA, the CDR3 is TGTGCCAGCAGTTTCAGGACTAGCGGGGGGGGCGATACGCAGTATTTT.

The genes are TRBV9 and TRBJ1-4, with D possibly being TRBD1 (6 bases). The ends were cut back, 4 bases at V and 7 bases at J, with 17 bases in the middle. CDR1 is SGDLS, CDR2 YYNGEE, per germline. CDR3 length: 15 amino acids. This CDR3 is CASSPSSRGGEKLFF. The CDR3 DNA reads as TGTGCCAGCAGCCCCAGCAGCAGGGGCGGTGAAAAACTGTTTTTT. Filled out from reference TRBV9 and TRBJ1-4, the complete variable domain reads DSGVTQTPKHLITATGQRVTLRCSPRSGDLSVYWYQQSLDQGLQFLIQYYNGEERAKGNILERFSAQQFPDLHSELNLSSLELGDSALYFCASSPSSRGGEKLFFGSGTQLSVL.

J is TRBJ1-3 and V is TRBV7-9; D might be TRBD1 (5 bases). The CDR3 loop spans 16 amino acids. V lost 2 bases to trimming and J lost 0 bases, with 11 bases between them. Per the germline V gene, CDR1 is SEHNR and CDR2 is FQNEAQ (reference sequence). The CDR3 nucleotides are TGTGCCAGCAGCTTAAAGGAAGGGGCCTCTGGAAACACCATATATTTT. Protein product: CASSLKEGASGNTIYF.

The rearrangement links TRBV25-1 to TRBJ1-6; D perhaps matches TRBD1 (5 bases). There are 13 residues in the CDR3. CDR1 and CDR2 (germline): MGHDK, SYGVNS. The germline V and J ends were trimmed by 3 bases and 10 bases, with 10 bases remaining between them. The CDR3 protein is CASSDLRGSPLHF. DNA of the CDR3: TGTGCCAGCAGTGACCTTAGGGGCTCACCCCTCCACTTT.

This clone was found a few times. The chain's CDR3 is CASSNRDRNTEAFF. In DNA form, the CDR3 reads TGTGCCAGCAGTAACCGGGACAGGAACACTGAAGCTTTCTTT. The chain joins TRBV6-6 to TRBJ1-1; 7 positions match TRBD1. The CDR3 is 14 amino acids. J gave up 1 base and V 5 bases, and 4 bases lay outside the gene matches. CDR1 and CDR2 (germline): MNHNY, SVGAGI (reference sequence).

This clone occurred a few times. The V gene is TRBV6-1, the J gene TRBJ1-5, with a tentative D call TRBD1 (6 bases). With 2 bases removed from V and 0 bases from J, the gap between germline ends came to 20 bases. The CDR3 is 19 residues long. The germline CDR1 and CDR2 sequences are MNHNS and SASEGT. The CDR3 spells CASSELRDTRYASNQPQHF. CDR3 DNA sequence: TGTGCCAGCAGTGAACTCCGGGACACTCGTTACGCTAGCAATCAGCCCCAGCATTTT.

This clone was seen only once. V usage is TRBV7-6 and J usage is TRBJ1-1; no clear D. The V gene lost 4 bases and the J gene lost 2 bases, with 11 bases spanning the gap. CDR3 length equals 14 residues. Germline lookup yields CDR1 SGHVS and CDR2 FNYEAQ. In DNA form, the CDR3 reads TGTGCCAGCAGCTCCAACCGCGGAAACACTGAAGCTTTCTTT. It translates to CASSSNRGNTEAFF.